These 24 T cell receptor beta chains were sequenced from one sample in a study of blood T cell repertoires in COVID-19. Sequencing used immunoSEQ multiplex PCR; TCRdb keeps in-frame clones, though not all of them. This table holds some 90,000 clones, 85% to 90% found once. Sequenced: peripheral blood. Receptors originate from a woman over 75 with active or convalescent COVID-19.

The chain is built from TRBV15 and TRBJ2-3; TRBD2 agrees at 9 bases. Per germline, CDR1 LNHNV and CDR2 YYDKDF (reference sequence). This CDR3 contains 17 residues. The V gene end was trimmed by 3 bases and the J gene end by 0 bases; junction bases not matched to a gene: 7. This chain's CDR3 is CATSRGGLAISTDTQYF. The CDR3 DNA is TGTGCCACCAGCAGGGGAGGACTAGCGATAAGCACAGATACGCAGTATTTT.

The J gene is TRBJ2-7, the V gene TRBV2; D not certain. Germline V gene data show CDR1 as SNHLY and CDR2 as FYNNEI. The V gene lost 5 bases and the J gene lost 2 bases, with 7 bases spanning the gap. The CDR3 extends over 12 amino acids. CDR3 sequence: CASSSVPYEQYF. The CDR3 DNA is TGTGCCAGCAGTAGCGTACCCTACGAGCAGTACTTC.

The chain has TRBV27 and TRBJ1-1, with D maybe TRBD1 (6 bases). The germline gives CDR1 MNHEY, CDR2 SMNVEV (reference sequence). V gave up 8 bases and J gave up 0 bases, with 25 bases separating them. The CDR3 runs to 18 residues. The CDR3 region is CASSRDGQRGGMNTEAFF. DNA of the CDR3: TGTGCCAGCTCCCGAGACGGACAGCGGGGGGGGATGAACACTGAAGCTTTCTTT.

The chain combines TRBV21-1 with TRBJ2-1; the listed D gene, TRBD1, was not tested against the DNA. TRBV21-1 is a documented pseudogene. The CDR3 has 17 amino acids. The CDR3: CASSKGLGRGFYNEQFF. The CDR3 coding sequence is TGTGCCAGCAGCAAAGGCCTGGGCAGGGGGTTCTACAATGAGCAGTTCTTC.

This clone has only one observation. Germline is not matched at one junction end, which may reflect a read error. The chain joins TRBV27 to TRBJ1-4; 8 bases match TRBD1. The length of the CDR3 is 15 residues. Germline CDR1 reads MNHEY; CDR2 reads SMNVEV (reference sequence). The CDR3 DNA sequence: TGTGCCAGCAGATTATCCCGACAGGGGATTGAAAAACTGTTTTTT. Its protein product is CASRLSRQGIEKLFF. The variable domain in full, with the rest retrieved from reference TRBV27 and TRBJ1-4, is EAQVTQNPRYLITVTGKKLTVTCSQNMNHEYMSWYRQDPGLGLRQIYYSMNVEVTDKGDVPEGYKVSRKEKRNFPLILESPSPNQTSLYFCASRLSRQGIEKLFFGSGTQLSVL.

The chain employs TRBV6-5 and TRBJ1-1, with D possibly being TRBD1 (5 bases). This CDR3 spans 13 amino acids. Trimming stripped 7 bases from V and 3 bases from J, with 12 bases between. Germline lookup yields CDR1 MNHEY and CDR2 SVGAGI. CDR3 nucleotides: TGTGCCAGCATCTCCCCGGGGGACACTGAAGCTTTCTTT. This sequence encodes CASISPGDTEAFF.

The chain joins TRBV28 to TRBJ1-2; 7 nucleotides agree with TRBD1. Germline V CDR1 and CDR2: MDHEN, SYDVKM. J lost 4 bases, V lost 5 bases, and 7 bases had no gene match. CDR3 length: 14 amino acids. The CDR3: CASSTPYRGYGYTF. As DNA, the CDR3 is TGTGCCAGCAGTACCCCGTACAGGGGCTATGGCTACACCTTC.

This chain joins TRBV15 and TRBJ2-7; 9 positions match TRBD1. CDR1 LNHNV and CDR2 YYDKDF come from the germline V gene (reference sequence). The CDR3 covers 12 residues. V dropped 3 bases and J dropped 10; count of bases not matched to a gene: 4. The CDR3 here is CATSRDRGKQYF. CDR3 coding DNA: TGTGCCACCAGCAGGGACAGGGGTAAACAGTACTTC.

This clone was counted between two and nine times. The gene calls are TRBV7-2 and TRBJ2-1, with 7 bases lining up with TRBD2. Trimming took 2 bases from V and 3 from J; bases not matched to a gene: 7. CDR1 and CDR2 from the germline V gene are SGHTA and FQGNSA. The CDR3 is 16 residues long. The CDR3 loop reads CASSLIASGYYNEQFF. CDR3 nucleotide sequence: TGTGCCAGCAGCTTAATTGCTAGCGGCTACTACAATGAGCAGTTCTTC.

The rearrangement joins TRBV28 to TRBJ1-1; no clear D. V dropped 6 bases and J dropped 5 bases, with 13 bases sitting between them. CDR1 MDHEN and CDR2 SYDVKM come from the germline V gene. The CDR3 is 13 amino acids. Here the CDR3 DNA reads TGTGCCAGCAGAGGAGCAGTCAGTACTGAAGCTTTCTTT. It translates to CASRGAVSTEAFF.

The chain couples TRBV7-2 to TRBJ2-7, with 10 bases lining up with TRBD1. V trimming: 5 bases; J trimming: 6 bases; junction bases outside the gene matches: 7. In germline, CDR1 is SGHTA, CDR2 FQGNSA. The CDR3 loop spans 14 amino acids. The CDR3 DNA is TGTGCCAGCAGCCTGGGACAGGGGAGACGCGAGCAGTACTTC. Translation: CASSLGQGRREQYF.

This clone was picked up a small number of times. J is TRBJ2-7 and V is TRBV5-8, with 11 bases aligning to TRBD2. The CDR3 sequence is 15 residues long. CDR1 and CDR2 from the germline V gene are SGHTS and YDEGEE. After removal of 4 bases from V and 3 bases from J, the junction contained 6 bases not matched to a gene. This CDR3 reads CASSPTGTSGYEQYF. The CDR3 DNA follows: TGTGCCAGCAGCCCAACCGGGACTAGCGGCTACGAGCAGTACTTC.

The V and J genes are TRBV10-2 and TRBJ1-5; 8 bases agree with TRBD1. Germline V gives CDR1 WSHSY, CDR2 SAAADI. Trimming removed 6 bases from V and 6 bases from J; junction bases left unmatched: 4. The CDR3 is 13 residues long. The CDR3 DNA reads TGCGCCAGCAGAGGACAGGGCCCTCAGCCCCAGCATTTT. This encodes CASRGQGPQPQHF.

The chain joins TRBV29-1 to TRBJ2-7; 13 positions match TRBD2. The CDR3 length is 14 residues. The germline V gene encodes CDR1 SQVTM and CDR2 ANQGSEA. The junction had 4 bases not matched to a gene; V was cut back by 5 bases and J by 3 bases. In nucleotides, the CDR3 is TGCAGCGTTAAAAGGACTAGCGGGAGCTACGAGCAGTACTTC. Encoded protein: CSVKRTSGSYEQYF.

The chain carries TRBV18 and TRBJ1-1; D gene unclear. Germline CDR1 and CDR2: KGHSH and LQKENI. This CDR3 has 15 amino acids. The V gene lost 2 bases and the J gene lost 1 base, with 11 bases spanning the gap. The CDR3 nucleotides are TGTGCCAGCTCACCAGGCCGACAACAGAACACTGAAGCTTTCTTT. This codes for CASSPGRQQNTEAFF.

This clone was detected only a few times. The CDR3 protein is CASSGSGYNEQFF. The CDR3 DNA reads as TGCGCCAGCAGTGGATCAGGGTACAATGAGCAGTTCTTC. This chain joins TRBV5-1 and TRBJ2-1; tentative D call: TRBD1 (5 bases). Germline lookup yields CDR1 SGHRS and CDR2 YFSETQ. Trimming shortened V by 5 bases and J by 4 bases, and 10 bases separated the two germline ends. This CDR3 comprises 13 residues.

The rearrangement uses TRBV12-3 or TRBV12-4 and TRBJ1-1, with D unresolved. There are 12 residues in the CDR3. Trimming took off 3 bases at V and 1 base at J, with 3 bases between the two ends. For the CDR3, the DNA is TGTGCCAGCAGTTTCGGGAACACTGAAGCTTTCTTT. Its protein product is CASSFGNTEAFF.

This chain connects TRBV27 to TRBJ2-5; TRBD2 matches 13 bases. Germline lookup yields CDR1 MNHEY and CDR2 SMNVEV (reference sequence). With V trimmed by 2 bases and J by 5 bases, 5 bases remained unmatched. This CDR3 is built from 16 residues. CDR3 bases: TGTGCCAGCAGTTTACGGACTAGCGGGAGTTATGAGACCCAGTACTTC. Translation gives CASSLRTSGSYETQYF.

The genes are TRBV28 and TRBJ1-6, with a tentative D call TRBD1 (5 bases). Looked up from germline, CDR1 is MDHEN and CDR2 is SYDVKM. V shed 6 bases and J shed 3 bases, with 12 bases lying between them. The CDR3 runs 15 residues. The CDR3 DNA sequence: TGTGCCAGCAGGGACGGAGGGGTCTATAATTCACCCCTCCACTTT. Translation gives CASRDGGVYNSPLHF.

The CDR3 sequence: CASRTSGSVDTQYF. The CDR3 coding sequence is TGTGCCAGCAGGACTAGCGGGTCCGTAGATACGCAGTATTTT. This chain joins TRBV27 and TRBJ2-3; the match to TRBD2 covers 10 bases. This CDR3 contains 14 residues. Germline V gene sequence: CDR1 MNHEY, CDR2 SMNVEV (reference sequence). After removal of 6 bases from V and 5 bases from J, the junction contained 5 bases not matched to a gene.

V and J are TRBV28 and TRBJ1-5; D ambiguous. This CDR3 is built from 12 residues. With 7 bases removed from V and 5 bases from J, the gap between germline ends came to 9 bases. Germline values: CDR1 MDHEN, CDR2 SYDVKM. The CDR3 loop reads CASNPSYQPQHF. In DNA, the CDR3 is TGTGCCAGCAATCCCTCTTATCAGCCCCAGCATTTT.

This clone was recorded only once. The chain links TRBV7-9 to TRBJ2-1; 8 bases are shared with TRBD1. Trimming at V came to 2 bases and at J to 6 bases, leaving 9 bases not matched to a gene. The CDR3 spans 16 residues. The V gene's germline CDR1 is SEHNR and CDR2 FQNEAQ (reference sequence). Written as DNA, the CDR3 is TGTGCCAGCAGCTTATTACTAGGACAGGGCTTCAATGAGCAGTTCTTC. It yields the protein CASSLLLGQGFNEQFF.

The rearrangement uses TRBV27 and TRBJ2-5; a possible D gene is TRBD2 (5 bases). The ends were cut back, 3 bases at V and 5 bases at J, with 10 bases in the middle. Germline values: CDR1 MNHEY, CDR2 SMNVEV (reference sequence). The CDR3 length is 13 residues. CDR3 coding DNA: TGTGCCAGCAGTTTGAGGGTCTGGGAGACCCAGTACTTC. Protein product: CASSLRVWETQYF.

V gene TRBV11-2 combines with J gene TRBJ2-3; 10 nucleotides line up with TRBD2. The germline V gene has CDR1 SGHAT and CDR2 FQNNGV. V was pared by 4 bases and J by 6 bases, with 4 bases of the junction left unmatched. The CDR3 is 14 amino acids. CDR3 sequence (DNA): TGTGCCAGCAGCTCGGCTAGCGGGAGCGATACGCAGTATTTT. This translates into CASSSASGSDTQYF.